This record covers a single T cell receptor beta chain. Antigen unknown. The data stem from a study of T cell responses to AZD1222 COVID-19 vaccine. Turning to the study itself: Analysis merged second doses at about 4 or about 12 weeks. Study results and caveats: Spike-specific TCR breadth and depth both grew after two AZD1222 doses. Seropositive AZD1222 recipients at baseline numbered only five to seven.

The CDR3 has 14 residues. V shed 11 bases and J shed 5 bases, with 19 bases lying between them. The germline V gene encodes CDR1 SGHNT and CDR2 YENEEA. TCRdb keeps only in-frame clones here, not all; method: immunoSEQ multiplex PCR. The data hold about 140,000 clones, with around 91% observed a single time. This receptor was taken from an adult in good health. The rearrangement uses TRBV11-3 and TRBJ2-1; D is perhaps TRBD2 (6 bases). The source material was peripheral blood, sampled on day 0 of AZD1222 vaccination. In nucleotides, the CDR3 is TGTGCCTGGGGAATTGGGGCGGGAAACAATGAGCAGTTCTTC. Residues: CAWGIGAGNNEQFF.